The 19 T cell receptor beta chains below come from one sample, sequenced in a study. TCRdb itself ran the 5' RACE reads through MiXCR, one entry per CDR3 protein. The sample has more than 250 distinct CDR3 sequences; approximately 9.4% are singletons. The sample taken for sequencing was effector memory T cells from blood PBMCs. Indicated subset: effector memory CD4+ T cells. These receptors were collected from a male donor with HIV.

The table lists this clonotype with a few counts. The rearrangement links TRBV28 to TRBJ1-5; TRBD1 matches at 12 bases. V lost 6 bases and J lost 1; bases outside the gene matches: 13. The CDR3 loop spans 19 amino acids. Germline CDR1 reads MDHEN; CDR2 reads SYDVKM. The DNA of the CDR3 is TGTGCCAGCAGAACCCGGGACAGGGGGCTGCCGTTAAGCAATCAGCCCCAGCATTTT. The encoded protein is CASRTRDRGLPLSNQPQHF.

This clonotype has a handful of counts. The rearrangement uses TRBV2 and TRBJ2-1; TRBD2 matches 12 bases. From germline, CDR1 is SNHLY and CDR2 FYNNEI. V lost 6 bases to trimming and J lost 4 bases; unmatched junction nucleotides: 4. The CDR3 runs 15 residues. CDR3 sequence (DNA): TGTGCCAGCAGACTAGCGGGGGGCCTTTACAATGAGCAGTTCTTC. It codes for CASRLAGGLYNEQFF. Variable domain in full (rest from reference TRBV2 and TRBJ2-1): EPEVTQTPSHQVTQMGQEVILRCVPISNHLYFYWYRQILGQKVEFLVSFYNNEISEKSEIFDDQFSVERPDGSNFTLKIRSTKLEDSAMYFCASRLAGGLYNEQFFGPGTRLTVL.

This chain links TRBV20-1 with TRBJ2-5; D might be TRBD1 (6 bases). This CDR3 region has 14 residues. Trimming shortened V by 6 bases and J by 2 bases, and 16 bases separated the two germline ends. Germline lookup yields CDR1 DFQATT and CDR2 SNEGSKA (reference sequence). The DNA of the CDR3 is TGCAGTGCAGAGAGAGACAGGCTTCAAGAGACCCAGTACTTC. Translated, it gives CSAERDRLQETQYF.

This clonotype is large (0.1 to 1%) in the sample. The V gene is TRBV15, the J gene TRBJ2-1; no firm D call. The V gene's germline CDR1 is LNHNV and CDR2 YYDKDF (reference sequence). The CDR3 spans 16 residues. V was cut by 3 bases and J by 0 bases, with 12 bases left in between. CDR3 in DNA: TGTGCCACCAGCAGTGGCTCCCAAAGCTCCTACAATGAGCAGTTCTTC. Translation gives CATSSGSQSSYNEQFF.

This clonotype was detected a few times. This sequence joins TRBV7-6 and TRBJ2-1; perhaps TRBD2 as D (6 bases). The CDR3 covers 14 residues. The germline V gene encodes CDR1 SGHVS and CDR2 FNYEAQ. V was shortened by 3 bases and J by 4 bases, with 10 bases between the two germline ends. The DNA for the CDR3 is TGTGCCAGCAGCTTGCGGGACCCATACAATGAGCAGTTCTTC. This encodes CASSLRDPYNEQFF.

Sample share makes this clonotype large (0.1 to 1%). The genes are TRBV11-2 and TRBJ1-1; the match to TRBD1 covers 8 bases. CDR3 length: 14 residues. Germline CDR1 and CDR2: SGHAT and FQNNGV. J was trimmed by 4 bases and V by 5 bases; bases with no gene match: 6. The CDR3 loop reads CASSGNRGGTEAFF. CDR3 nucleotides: TGTGCCAGCAGCGGAAACAGGGGGGGCACTGAAGCTTTCTTT.

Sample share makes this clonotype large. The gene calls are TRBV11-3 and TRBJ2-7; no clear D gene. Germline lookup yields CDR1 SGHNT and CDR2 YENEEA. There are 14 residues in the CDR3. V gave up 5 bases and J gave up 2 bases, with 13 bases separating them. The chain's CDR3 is CASSTDLPPYEQYF. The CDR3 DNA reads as TGTGCCAGCAGCACGGACCTTCCCCCCTACGAGCAGTACTTC.

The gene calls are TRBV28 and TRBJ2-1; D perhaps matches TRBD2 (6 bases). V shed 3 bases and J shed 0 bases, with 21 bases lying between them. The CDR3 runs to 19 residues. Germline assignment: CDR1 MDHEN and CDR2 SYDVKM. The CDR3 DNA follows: TGTGCCAGCAGTTTTTGGGACTCCTTGACCCCCCTCTCCTACAATGAGCAGTTCTTC. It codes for CASSFWDSLTPLSYNEQFF.

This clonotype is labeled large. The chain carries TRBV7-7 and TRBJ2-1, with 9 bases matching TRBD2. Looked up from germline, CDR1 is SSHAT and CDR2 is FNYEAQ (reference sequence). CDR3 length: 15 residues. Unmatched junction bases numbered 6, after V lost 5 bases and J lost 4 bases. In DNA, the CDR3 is TGTGCCAGCAGCCCCCTAGCGGGGCATTACAATGAGCAGTTCTTC. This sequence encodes CASSPLAGHYNEQFF.

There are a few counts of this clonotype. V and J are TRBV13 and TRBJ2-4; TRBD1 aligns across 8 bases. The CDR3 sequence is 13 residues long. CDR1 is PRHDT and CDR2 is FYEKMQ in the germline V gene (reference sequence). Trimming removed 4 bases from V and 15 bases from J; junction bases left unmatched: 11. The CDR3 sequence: CASSSYGQGAPYF. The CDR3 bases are TGTGCCAGCAGCTCCTACGGACAGGGCGCACCGTACTTC.

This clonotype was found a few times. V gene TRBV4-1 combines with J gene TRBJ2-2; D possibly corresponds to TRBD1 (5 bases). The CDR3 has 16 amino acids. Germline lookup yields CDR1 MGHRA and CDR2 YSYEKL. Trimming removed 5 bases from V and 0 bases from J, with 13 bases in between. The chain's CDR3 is CASSARQRSNTGELFF. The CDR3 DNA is TGCGCCAGCAGCGCCCGACAGCGTTCGAACACCGGGGAGCTGTTTTTT.

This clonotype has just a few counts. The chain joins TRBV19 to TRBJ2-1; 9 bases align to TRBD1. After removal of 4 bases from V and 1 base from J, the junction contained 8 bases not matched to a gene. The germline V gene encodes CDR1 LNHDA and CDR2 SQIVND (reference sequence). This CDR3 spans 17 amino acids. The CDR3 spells CASSTGQGDLSYNEQFF. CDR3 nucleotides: TGTGCCAGTAGTACGGGACAGGGTGATTTGTCCTACAATGAGCAGTTCTTC.

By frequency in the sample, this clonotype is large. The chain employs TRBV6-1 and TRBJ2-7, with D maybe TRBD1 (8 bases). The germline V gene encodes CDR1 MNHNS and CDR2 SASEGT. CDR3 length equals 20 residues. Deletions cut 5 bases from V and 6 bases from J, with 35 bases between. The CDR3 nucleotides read TGTGCCAGCAGTCATGAAGTTGGGCCCACCAGCCGGACAGGGAGGGCCGAGCAGTACTTC. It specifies CASSHEVGPTSRTGRAEQYF.

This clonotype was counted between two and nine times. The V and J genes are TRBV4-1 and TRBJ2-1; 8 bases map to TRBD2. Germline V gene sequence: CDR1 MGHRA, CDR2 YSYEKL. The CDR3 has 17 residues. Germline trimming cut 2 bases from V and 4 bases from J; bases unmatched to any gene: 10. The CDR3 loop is CASSQRPAGLDYNEQFF. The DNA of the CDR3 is TGCGCCAGCAGCCAACGCCCAGCGGGACTAGATTACAATGAGCAGTTCTTC.

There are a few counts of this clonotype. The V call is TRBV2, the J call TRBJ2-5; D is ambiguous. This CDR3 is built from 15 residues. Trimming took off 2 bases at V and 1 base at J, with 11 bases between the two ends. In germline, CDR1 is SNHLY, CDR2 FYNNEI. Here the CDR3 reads CASSETRMAQETQYF. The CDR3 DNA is TGTGCCAGCAGTGAAACCCGGATGGCCCAAGAGACCCAGTACTTC.

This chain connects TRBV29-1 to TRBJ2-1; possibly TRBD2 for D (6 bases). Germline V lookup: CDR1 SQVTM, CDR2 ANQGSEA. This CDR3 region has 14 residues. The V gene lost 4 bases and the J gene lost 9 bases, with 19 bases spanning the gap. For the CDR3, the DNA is TGCAGCGTTGTTCGGGACTCCGTGGGGGGTGAGCAGTTCTTC. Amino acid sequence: CSVVRDSVGGEQFF.

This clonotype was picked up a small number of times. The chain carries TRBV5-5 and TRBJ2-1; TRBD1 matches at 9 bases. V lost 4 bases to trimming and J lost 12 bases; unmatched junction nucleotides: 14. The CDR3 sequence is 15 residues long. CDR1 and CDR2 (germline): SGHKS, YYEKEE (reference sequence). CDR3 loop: CASSPTLGQGLRQFF. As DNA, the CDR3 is TGTGCCAGCAGCCCAACGTTGGGACAGGGACTTAGGCAGTTCTTC.

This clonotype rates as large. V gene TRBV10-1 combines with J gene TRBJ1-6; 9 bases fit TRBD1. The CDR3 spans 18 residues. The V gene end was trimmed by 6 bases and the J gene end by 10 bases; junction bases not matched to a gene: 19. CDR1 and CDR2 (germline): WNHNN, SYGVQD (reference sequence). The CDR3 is CASSRTGQGSEGESPLHF. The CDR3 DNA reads TGCGCCAGCAGCCGAACGGGACAGGGATCGGAGGGGGAATCACCCCTCCACTTT.

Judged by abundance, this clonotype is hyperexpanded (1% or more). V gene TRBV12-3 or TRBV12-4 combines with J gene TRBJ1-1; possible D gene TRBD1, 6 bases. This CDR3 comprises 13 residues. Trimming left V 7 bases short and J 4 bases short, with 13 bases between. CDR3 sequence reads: CASNQQGSTEAFF. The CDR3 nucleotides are TGTGCCAGCAATCAACAGGGTAGCACTGAAGCTTTCTTT.